The present entry profiles one T cell receptor (beta chain) with its context. Donors came from a validation cohort of approximately 110 subjects, distinct from the first 666-subject cohort. The CDR3 runs 12 residues. Germline lookup yields CDR1 MDHEN and CDR2 SYDVKM. The V end lost 6 bases, the J end lost 3 bases, and 9 bases lay between the germline ends. The data are from a study of cytomegalovirus exposure and HLA in healthy donors. Produced via immunoSEQ multiplex PCR; TCRdb's table is partial and in-frame only. The sample lists 280,000 or so clones, more than 75% seen once, with approximately 0.9% in the top ten.

This chain uses TRBV28 with TRBJ2-7; D perhaps matches TRBD1 (5 bases). The sequencing sample was made of PBMCs. This clonotype was obtained from a woman between 18 and 30 years old in good health and CMV-seronegative. CDR3 protein: CASSQDSYEQYF. The CDR3 DNA reads as TGTGCCAGCAGCCAAGACAGCTACGAGCAGTACTTC.